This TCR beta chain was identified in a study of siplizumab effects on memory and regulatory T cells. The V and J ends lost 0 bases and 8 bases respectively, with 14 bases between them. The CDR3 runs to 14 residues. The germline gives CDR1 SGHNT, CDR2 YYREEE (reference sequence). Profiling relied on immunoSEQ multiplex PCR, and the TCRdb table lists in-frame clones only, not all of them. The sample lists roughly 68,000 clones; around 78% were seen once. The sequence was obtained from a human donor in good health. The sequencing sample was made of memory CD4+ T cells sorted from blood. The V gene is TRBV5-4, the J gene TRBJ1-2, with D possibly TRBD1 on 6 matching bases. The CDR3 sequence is CASSLDAGVAGYTF. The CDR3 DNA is TGTGCCAGCAGCTTGGATGCAGGGGTAGCGGGCTACACCTTC.